Listed below are T cell receptor beta chains from one sample, sequenced in a study of T cells in Graves' hyperthyroidism and ophthalmopathy. Each CDR3 protein is one row after TCRdb ran MiXCR on the multiplex PCR reads. This table has approximately 420,000 distinct CDR3 sequences, around 14% appearing once. Sequenced: blood. These receptors originate from a woman aged 25 to 39 with Graves' hyperthyroidism. Both conserved end residues are part of each CDR3. Fields, in order: J gene, D gene, clone size, V gene, CDR3 DNA, CDR3 protein. The D gene is left open where the match is weak. Only part of the rows carry a size: once, few, many, or a class if the clone is expanded.

J: TRBJ2-2; D: -; size: many; V: TRBV28; DNA: TGTGCCGGTAAACAGGGAACGAACACCGGGGAGCTGTTTTTT; CDR3: CAGKQGTNTGELFF
J: TRBJ2-1; D: -; size: -; V: TRBV5-1; DNA: TGCGCCAGCAGCTCTCCGACAGCTTCTAGCGCCCAAAATGAGCAGTTCTTC; CDR3: CASSSPTASSAQNEQFF
J: TRBJ2-3; D: TRBD2; size: -; V: TRBV5-1; DNA: TGCGCCAGCAGCCCAGCTAGCGGGAGTATGATCGGCACAGATACGCAGTATTTT; CDR3: CASSPASGSMIGTDTQYF
J: TRBJ2-7; D: TRBD2; size: -; V: TRBV2; DNA: TGTGCCAGCAGTGACAGGCCACTAGCGGGAGTAAACCGCTACGAGCAGTACTTC; CDR3: CASSDRPLAGVNRYEQYF
J: TRBJ1-3; D: TRBD1; size: many; V: TRBV6-1; DNA: TGTGCCACTCAGACAGGGTACGGAAACACCATATATTTT; CDR3: CATQTGYGNTIYF
J: TRBJ2-7; D: TRBD2; size: many; V: TRBV12-3/TRBV12-4; DNA: TGTGCCAGCAGGTCTAGCGGGTTATCATACGAGCAGTACTTC; CDR3: CASRSSGLSYEQYF
J: TRBJ2-1; D: -; size: many; V: TRBV13; DNA: TGTGCCAGCAGCTTATGGTTGGGGGCCAACTCCCCCAATGAGCAGTTCTTC; CDR3: CASSLWLGANSPNEQFF
J: TRBJ2-3; D: -; size: many; V: TRBV3-1; DNA: TGTACCAGCAGCCAAGATTCGACTAATTCCAGGGCAGATACGCAGTATTTT; CDR3: CTSSQDSTNSRADTQYF
J: TRBJ2-7; D: -; size: many; V: TRBV30; DNA: TGTGCCTGGAGTGTATTGGCAGGTAAAATCGAGCAGTACTTC; CDR3: CAWSVLAGKIEQYF
J: TRBJ1-2; D: -; size: many; V: TRBV20-1; DNA: TGCAGTGCTAGCCCCTTGCATGGCTACACCTTC; CDR3: CSASPLHGYTF
J: TRBJ2-7; D: TRBD2; size: -; V: TRBV5-5; DNA: TGTGCCAGCAGCAATCCGGGGACTAGCGGTAACGAGCAGTACTTC; CDR3: CASSNPGTSGNEQYF
J: TRBJ1-1; D: -; size: many; V: TRBV3-1; DNA: TGTGCCAGCAGCCAGTCCAGGGTCAATTTTTTCTTT; CDR3: CASSQSRVNFFF
J: TRBJ2-2; D: -; size: -; V: TRBV20-1; DNA: TGCAGTGCTAGGCGGGGCGTGACGAACACCGGGGAGCTGTTTTTT; CDR3: CSARRGVTNTGELFF
J: TRBJ2-7; D: TRBD1; size: few; V: TRBV20-1; DNA: TGCAGTGCTAGAGATTGGGACAGGGGGGTAGGGGAGCAGTACTTC; CDR3: CSARDWDRGVGEQYF
J: TRBJ2-4; D: -; size: -; V: TRBV7-9; DNA: TGTGCCAGCAGCTTACCGGAAGCCAAAAACATTCAGTACTTC; CDR3: CASSLPEAKNIQYF
J: TRBJ1-5; D: TRBD1; size: -; V: TRBV19; DNA: TGTGCCAGTGGACAGGGGTATGGCAATCAGCCCCAGCATTTT; CDR3: CASGQGYGNQPQHF
J: TRBJ2-5; D: TRBD1; size: -; V: TRBV7-9; DNA: TGTGCCAGCAGCCCCACGTACAGGGGTCAAGAGACCCAGTACTTC; CDR3: CASSPTYRGQETQYF
J: TRBJ1-1; D: TRBD1; size: many; V: TRBV4-2; DNA: TGTGCCAGCAGCCAACCGACAGGGGACACTGAAGCTTTCTTT; CDR3: CASSQPTGDTEAFF
J: TRBJ2-3; D: TRBD2; size: many; V: TRBV28; DNA: TGTGCCAGCCTAGCGGGAGGAACAGATACGCAGTATTTT; CDR3: CASLAGGTDTQYF
J: TRBJ2-1; D: TRBD2; size: -; V: TRBV6-6; DNA: TGTGCCAGCAGTTACTCGGGACTAGCGGGAAGTGACAATGAGCAGTTCTTC; CDR3: CASSYSGLAGSDNEQFF
J: TRBJ2-7; D: TRBD2; size: many; V: TRBV12-3/TRBV12-4; DNA: TGTGCCAGCAGTTCGCTGACTAGCGGAGCCTACGAGCAGTACTTC; CDR3: CASSSLTSGAYEQYF
J: TRBJ1-1; D: -; size: many; V: TRBV9; DNA: TGTGCCAGCAGCGTTTCCGTTGGGGACACTGAAGCTTTCTTT; CDR3: CASSVSVGDTEAFF
J: TRBJ2-3; D: TRBD1; size: many; V: TRBV3-1; DNA: TGTGCCAGCAGCCAAGGACAGGGAACAGATACGCAGTATTTT; CDR3: CASSQGQGTDTQYF
J: TRBJ2-1; D: TRBD1; size: -; V: TRBV29-1; DNA: TGCAGCGCCCACAGGGGGCATGGGCAGTTCTTC; CDR3: CSAHRGHGQFF
J: TRBJ2-3; D: -; size: -; V: TRBV5-1; DNA: TGCGCCAGCAGCTTGAATATAGCCCCGGATACGCAGTATTTT; CDR3: CASSLNIAPDTQYF
J: TRBJ2-1; D: -; size: few; V: TRBV14; DNA: TGTGCCAGCAGCCATCTAAGCGGAGTTGGGGGTGAGCAGTTCTTC; CDR3: CASSHLSGVGGEQFF
J: TRBJ2-3; D: TRBD1; size: -; V: TRBV5-1; DNA: TGCGCCAGCAGCAGGACAGGGATCGCAGATACGCAGTATTTT; CDR3: CASSRTGIADTQYF
J: TRBJ2-1; D: -; size: many; V: TRBV2; DNA: TGTGCCAGCAGACTAGAGGGCTCCTACAATGAGCAGTTCTTC; CDR3: CASRLEGSYNEQFF
J: TRBJ1-5; D: -; size: -; V: TRBV20-1; DNA: TGCAGTGTTGGGGGAGCGAGCAATCAGCCCCAGCATTTT; CDR3: CSVGGASNQPQHF
J: TRBJ2-3; D: TRBD2; size: few; V: TRBV5-4; DNA: TGTGCCAGCAGCTTGCGCCTAGCGGGAGATTTGGATACGCAGTATTTT; CDR3: CASSLRLAGDLDTQYF
J: TRBJ1-2; D: TRBD1; size: many; V: TRBV5-1; DNA: TGCGCCAGCAGAGAGACAGTTACAGGGGGCAGAAACTATGGCTACACCTTC; CDR3: CASRETVTGGRNYGYTF
J: TRBJ2-7; D: -; size: few; V: TRBV6-1; DNA: TGTGCCAGCAGTGTGGGATCACCCTACGAGCAGTACTTC; CDR3: CASSVGSPYEQYF
J: TRBJ2-7; D: -; size: many; V: TRBV3-1; DNA: TGTGCCAGCAGCCAAGACCTAGACCCTCGGCAGTACTTC; CDR3: CASSQDLDPRQYF
J: TRBJ2-1; D: -; size: many; V: TRBV7-3; DNA: TGTGCCAGCAGCTTAACGGGGACTTACAATGAGCAGTTCTTC; CDR3: CASSLTGTYNEQFF
J: TRBJ2-1; D: -; size: few; V: TRBV20-1; DNA: TGCAGTGCTAGAGATTGGGGGAAGGAGGACAATGAGCAGTTCTTC; CDR3: CSARDWGKEDNEQFF
J: TRBJ2-4; D: TRBD1; size: many; V: TRBV29-1; DNA: TGCAGCGTTGAAGCCCAGGGGGACATTCAGTACTTC; CDR3: CSVEAQGDIQYF
J: TRBJ2-5; D: TRBD2; size: many; V: TRBV3-1; DNA: TGTGCCAGCAGCCAAAGCCCGGCGACTAGCGGGGGTGAGACCCAGTACTTC; CDR3: CASSQSPATSGGETQYF